The clone carrying this T cell receptor (beta chain) has just one count. The antigen remains undetermined. This table comes from immunoSEQ multiplex PCR, and its TCRdb copy is limited to in-frame clones, with some not included. The sample has about 180,000 clones; 80% to 95% are singletons. The entry originates in a study of shared clonotypes between healthy human individuals. In the study overall: There were three CD4 naive, three CD4 memory, two CD8 naive and one CD8 memory plates per donor.

The CDR3 runs 15 residues. V was clipped by 5 bases and J by 2 bases; unmatched bases: 4. Germline V gives CDR1 MNHNY, CDR2 SVGAGI (reference sequence). CD4+ cells underwent separation, giving CD45RA+ naive and CD45RA-negative memory subsets. Study-wide results and limits: Memory subsets generally showed smaller estimated richness than naive subsets did.

This sequence was found in a woman in her thirties in good health. The chain uses TRBV6-6 and TRBJ2-4; 9 bases are shared with TRBD2. What was sequenced was naive CD4+ T cells sorted from blood. Documented subset: CD45RA+ positively selected. In DNA form, the CDR3 reads TGTGCCAGCAGTGTAGCGGGAGTACCCAAAAACATTCAGTACTTC. Amino acids: CASSVAGVPKNIQYF.